This T cell receptor beta chain comes out of a study of T cell repertoires in cytomegalovirus infection. Looking at the study overall: CMV infection together with matching HLA type was indicated by public TCR beta signatures.

Study findings and constraints: CMV carriers having the relevant HLA were flagged by cumulative public TCR beta family frequency.

This clonotype was seen only once. Antigen: not known. Each CDR3 protein is one row after TCRdb ran MiXCR on the reads. The table lists about 310,000 distinct CDR3 sequences, roughly a sixth of them singletons. Per the germline V gene, CDR1 is DFQATT and CDR2 is SNEGSKA (reference sequence). The CDR3 length is 14 residues. This TCR derives from a human donor in good health (CMV status not recorded). Some clones in this sample may be carry-over from other donors' samples. The chain combines TRBV20-1 with TRBJ2-3; D may correspond to TRBD1 or TRBD2 (6 bases each). The source material was PBMCs. The CDR3 nucleotides read TGCAGACCTCACTCGGGGGCACCCACAGATACGCAGTATTTT. Translating gives CRPHSGAPTDTQYF.